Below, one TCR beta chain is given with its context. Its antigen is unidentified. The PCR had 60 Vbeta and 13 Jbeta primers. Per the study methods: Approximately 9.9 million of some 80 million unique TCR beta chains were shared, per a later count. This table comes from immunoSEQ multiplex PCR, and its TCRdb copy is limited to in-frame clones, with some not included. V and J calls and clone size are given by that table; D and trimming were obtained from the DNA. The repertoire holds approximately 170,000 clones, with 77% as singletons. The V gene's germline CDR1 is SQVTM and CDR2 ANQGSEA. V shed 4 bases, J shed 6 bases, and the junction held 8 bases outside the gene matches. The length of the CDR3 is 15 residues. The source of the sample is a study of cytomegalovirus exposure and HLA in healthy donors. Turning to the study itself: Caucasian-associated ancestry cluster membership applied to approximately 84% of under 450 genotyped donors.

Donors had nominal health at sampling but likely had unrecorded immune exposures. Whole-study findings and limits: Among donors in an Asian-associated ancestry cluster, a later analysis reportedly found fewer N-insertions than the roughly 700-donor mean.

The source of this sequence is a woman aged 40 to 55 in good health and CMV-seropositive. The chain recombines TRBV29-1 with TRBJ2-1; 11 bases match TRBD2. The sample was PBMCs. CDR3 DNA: TGCAGCGTTGGGGCCTTAGCGGGGGGGTTCAATGAGCAGTTCTTC. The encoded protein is CSVGALAGGFNEQFF.